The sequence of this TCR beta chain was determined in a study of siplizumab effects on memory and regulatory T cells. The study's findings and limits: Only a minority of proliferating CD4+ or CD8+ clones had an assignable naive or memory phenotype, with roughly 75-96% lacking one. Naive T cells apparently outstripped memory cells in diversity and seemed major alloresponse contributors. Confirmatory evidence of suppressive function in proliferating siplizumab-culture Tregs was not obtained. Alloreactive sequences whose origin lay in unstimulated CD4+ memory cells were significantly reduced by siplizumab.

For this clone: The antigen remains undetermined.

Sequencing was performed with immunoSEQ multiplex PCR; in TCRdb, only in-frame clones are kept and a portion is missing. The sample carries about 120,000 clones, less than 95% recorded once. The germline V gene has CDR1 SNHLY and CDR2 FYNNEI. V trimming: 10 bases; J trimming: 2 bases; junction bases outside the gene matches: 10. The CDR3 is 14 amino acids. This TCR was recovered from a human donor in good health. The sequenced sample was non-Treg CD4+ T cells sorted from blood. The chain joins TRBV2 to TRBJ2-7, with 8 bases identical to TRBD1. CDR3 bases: TGTGCCACCCTGATTGACAGGGGACCCTACGAGCAGTACTTC. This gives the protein CATLIDRGPYEQYF.